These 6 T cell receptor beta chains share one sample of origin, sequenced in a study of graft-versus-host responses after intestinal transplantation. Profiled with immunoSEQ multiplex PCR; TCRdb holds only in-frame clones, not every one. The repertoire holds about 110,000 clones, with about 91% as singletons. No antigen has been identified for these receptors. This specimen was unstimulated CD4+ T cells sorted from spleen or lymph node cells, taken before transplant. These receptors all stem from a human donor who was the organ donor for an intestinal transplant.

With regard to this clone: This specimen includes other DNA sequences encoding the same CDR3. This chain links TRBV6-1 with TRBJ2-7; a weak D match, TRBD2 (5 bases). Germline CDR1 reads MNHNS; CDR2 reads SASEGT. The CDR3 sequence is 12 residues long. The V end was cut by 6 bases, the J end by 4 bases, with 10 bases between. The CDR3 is CASSERGYEQYF. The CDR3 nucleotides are TGTGCCAGCAGCGAACGGGGATACGAGCAGTACTTC.

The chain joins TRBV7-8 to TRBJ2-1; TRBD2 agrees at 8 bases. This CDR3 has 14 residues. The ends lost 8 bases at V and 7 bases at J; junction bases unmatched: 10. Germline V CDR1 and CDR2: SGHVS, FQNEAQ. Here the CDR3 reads CASCRREAGNEQFF. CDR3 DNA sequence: TGTGCCAGCTGCCGGCGGGAGGCGGGAAATGAGCAGTTCTTC. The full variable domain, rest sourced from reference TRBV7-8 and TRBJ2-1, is GAGVSQSPRYKVAKRGQDVALRCDPISGHVSLFWYQQALGQGPEFLTYFQNEAQLDKSGLPSDRFFAERPEGSVSTLKIQRTQQEDSAVYLCASCRREAGNEQFFGPGTRLTVL.

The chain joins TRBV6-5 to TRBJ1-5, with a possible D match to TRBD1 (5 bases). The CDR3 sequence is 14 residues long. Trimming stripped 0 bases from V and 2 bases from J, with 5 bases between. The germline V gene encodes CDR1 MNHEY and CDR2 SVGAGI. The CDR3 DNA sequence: TGTGCCAGCAGTTACTCAGGGGGCAATCAGCCCCAGCATTTT. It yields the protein CASSYSGGNQPQHF.

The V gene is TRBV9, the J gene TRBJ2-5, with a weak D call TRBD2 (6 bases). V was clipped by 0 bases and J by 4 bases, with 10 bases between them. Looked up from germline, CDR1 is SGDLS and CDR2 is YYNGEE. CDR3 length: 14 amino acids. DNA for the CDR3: TGTGCCAGCAGCGTAGCCGGGAGCGGAGAGACCCAGTACTTC. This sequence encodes CASSVAGSGETQYF.

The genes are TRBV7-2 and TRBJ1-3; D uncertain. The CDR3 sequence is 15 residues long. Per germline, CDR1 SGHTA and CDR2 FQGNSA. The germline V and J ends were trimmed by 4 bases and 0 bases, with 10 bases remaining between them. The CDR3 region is CASSSYMSSGNTIYF. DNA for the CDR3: TGTGCCAGCAGCTCTTACATGAGCTCTGGAAACACCATATATTTT.

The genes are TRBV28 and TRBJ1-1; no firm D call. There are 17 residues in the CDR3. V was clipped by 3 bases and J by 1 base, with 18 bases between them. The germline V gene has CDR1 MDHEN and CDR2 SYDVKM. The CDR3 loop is CASSFSSDGRQNTEAFF. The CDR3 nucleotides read TGTGCCAGCAGTTTCTCCTCGGACGGTAGACAGAACACTGAAGCTTTCTTT.